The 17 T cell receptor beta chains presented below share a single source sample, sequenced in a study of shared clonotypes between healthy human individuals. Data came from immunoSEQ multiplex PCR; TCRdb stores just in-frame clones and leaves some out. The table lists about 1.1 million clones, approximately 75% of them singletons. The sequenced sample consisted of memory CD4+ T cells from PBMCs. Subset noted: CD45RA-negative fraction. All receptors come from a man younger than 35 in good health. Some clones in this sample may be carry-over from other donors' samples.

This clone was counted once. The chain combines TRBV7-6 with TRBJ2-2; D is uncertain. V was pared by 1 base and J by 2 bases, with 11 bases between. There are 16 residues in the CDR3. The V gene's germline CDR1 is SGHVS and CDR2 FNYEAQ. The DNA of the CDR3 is TGTGCCAGCAGCTTAGTTGGCGGTTATAACACCGGGGAGCTGTTTTTT. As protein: CASSLVGGYNTGELFF.

This chain's CDR3 is CASSLGPGAQSAGYTF. The CDR3 nucleotides are TGTGCCAGCAGCTTGGGTCCGGGGGCGCAGTCCGCTGGCTACACCTTC. The rearrangement uses TRBV5-5 and TRBJ1-2; a weak D match, TRBD1 (6 bases). CDR1 SGHKS and CDR2 YYEKEE come from the germline V gene (reference sequence). V lost 0 bases, J lost 7 bases, and 19 bases lay in between. CDR3 length equals 16 residues.

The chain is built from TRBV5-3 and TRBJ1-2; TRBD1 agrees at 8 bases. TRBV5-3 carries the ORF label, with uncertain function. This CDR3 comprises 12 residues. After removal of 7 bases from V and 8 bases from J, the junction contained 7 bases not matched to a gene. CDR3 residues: CARAAGGIGYTF. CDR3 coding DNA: TGTGCCAGAGCCGCAGGGGGCATAGGCTACACCTTC.

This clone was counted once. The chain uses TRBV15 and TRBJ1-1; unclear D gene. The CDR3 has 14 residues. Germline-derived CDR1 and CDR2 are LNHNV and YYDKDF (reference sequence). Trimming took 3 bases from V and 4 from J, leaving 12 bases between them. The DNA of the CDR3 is TGTGCCACCAGCAGGGGAGATCGGGCCACTGAAGCTTTCTTT. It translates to CATSRGDRATEAFF.

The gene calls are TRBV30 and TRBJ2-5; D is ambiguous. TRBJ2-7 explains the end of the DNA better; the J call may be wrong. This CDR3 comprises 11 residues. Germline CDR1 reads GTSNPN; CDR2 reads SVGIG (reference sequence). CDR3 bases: TGTGCCTGGAGTGTTTACTACGAGCAGTACTTC. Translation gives CAWSVYYEQYF.

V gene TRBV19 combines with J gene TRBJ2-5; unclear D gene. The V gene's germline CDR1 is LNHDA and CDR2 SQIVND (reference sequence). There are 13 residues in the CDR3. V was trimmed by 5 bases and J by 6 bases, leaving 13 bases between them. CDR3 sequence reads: CASSRALGQTQYF. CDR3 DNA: TGTGCCAGTAGTCGGGCCCTAGGCCAGACCCAGTACTTC.

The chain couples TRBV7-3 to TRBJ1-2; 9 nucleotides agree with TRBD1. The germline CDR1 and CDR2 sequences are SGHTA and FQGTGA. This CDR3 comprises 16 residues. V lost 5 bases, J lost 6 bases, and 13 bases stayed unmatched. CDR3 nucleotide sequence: TGTGCCAGCAGCCCTGGGCGGGGACAGGGTCTTGATGGCTACACCTTC. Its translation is CASSPGRGQGLDGYTF.

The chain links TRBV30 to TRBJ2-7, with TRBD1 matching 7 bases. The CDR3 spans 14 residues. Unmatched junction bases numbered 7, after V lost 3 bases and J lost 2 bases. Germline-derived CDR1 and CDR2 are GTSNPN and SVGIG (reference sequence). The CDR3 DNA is TGTGCCTGGAGGGGCCTAAGGGGGCCCTACGAGCAGTACTTC. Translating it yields CAWRGLRGPYEQYF.

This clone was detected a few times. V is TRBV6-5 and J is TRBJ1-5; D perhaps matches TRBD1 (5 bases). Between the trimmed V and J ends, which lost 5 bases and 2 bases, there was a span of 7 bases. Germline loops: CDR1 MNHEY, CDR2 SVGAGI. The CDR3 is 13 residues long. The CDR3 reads CASSARGNQPQHF. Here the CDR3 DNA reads TGTGCCAGCAGTGCCAGGGGCAATCAGCCCCAGCATTTT.

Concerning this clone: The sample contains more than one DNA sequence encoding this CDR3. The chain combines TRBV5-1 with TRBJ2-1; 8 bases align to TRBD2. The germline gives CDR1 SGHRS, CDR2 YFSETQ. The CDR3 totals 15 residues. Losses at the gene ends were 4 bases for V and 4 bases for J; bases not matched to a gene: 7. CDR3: CASSQGLADYNEQFF. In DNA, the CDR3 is TGCGCCAGCAGCCAAGGACTAGCAGATTACAATGAGCAGTTCTTC.

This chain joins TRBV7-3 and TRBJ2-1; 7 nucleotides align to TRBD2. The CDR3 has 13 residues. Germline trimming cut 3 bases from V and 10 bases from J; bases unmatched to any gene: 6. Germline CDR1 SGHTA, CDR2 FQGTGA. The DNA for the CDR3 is TGTGCCAGCAGCTTGACTAGCCCTGGGGAGCAGTTCTTC. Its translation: CASSLTSPGEQFF.

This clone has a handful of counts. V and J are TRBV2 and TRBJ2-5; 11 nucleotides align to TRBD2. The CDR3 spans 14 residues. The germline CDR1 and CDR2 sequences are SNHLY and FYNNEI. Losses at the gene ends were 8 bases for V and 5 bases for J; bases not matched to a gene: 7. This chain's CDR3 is CASEIIAGGETQYF. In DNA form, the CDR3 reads TGTGCCAGCGAGATCATAGCGGGAGGGGAGACCCAGTACTTC.

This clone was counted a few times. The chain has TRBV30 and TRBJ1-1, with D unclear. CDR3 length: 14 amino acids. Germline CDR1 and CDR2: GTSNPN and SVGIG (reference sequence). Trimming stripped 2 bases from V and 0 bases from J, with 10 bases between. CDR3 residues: CAWSHQTMNTEAFF. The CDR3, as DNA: TGTGCCTGGAGTCATCAGACGATGAACACTGAAGCTTTCTTT. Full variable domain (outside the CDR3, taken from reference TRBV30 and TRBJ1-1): SQTIHQWPATLVQPVGSPLSLECTVEGTSNPNLYWYRQAAGRGLQLLFYSVGIGQISSEVPQNLSASRPQDRQFILSSKKLLLSDSGFYLCAWSHQTMNTEAFFGQGTRLTVV.

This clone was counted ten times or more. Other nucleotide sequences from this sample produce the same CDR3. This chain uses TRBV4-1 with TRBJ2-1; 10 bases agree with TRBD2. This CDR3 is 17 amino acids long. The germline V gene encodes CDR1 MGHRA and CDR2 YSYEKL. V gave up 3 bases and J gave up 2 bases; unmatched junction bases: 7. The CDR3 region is CASSHPSGRGTYNEQFF. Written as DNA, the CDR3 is TGCGCCAGCAGCCACCCTAGCGGGAGAGGGACCTACAATGAGCAGTTCTTC.

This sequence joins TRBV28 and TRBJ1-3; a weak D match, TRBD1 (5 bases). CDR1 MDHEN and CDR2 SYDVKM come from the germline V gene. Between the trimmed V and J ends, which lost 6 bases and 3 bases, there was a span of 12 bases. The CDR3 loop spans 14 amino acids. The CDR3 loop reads CASRGPGGGNTIYF. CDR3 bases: TGTGCCAGCAGGGGGCCCGGGGGTGGAAACACCATATATTTT.

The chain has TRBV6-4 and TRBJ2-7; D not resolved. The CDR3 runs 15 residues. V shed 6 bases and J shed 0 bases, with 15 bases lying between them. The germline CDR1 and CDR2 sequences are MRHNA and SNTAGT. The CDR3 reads CASRELTPSSYEQYF. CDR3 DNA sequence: TGTGCCAGCAGGGAACTCACTCCGAGCTCCTACGAGCAGTACTTC.

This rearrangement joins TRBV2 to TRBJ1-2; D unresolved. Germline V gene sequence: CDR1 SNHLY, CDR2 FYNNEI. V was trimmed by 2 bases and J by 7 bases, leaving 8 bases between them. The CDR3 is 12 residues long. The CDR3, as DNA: TGTGCCAGCAGTGAACGCAGTCGTGGCTACACCTTC. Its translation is CASSERSRGYTF.